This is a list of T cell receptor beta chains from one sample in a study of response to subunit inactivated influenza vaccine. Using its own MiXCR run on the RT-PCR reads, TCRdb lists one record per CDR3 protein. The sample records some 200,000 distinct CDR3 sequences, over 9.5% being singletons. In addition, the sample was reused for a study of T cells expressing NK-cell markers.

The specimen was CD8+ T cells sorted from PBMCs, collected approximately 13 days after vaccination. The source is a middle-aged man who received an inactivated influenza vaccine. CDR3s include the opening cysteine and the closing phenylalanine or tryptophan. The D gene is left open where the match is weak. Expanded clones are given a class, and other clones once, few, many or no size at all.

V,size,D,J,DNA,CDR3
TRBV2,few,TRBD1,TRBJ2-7,TGTGCCAGCACCCCCGTTGGACAGGGTTACGAGCAGTACTTC,CASTPVGQGYEQYF
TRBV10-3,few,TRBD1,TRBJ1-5,TGTGCCATCAGTGTGGGCAGGGGGATATATAGCAATCAGCCCCAGCATTTT,CAISVGRGIYSNQPQHF
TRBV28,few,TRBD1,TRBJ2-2,TGTGCCAGCAGTCCCCGGACAGGGGGATACACCGGGGAGCTGTTTTTT,CASSPRTGGYTGELFF
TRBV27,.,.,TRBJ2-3,TGTGCCAGCAAGAGAGACACAGATACGCAGTATTTT,CASKRDTDTQYF
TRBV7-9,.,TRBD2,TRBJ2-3,TGTGCCAGCAGCTCCCTTATAGCGGGGGCAAGCACAGATACGCAGTATTTT,CASSSLIAGASTDTQYF
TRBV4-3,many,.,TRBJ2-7,TGCGCCAGCAGCCAAGAGGACCGAGCCTACGAGCAGTACTTC,CASSQEDRAYEQYF
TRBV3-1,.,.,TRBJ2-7,TGTGCCAGCAGCCAAGAATGGGGGGCGAACTACGAGCAGTACTTC,CASSQEWGANYEQYF
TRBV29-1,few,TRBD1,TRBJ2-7,TGCAGCGTAAGGACAGGGGGCTCCTACGAGCAGTACTTC,CSVRTGGSYEQYF
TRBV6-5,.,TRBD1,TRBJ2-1,TGTGCCAGCAGTCTCCTCGGACAGGGTGGCAATGAGCAGTTCTTC,CASSLLGQGGNEQFF
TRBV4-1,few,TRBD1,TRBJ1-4,TGCGCCAGCAGCCAACGGGACAGGGGGCGAAGGACTAATGAAAAACTGTTTTTT,CASSQRDRGRRTNEKLFF
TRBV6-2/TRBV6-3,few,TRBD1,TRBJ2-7,TGTGCCAGCACACCTGGGACAGCCCATTCCTACGAGCAGTACTTC,CASTPGTAHSYEQYF
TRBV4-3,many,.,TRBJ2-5,TGCGCCAGCAGCCACCGCTGGACAGTCCAAGAGACCCAGTACTTC,CASSHRWTVQETQYF
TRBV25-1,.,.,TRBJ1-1,TGTGCCAGCAAAACCCCAGGGTCCAACACTGAAGCTTTCTTT,CASKTPGSNTEAFF
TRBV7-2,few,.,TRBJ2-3,TGTGCCAGCAGCTTAGTGGGGGGCGGGGGCACAGATACGCAGTATTTT,CASSLVGGGGTDTQYF
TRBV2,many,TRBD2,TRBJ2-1,TGTGCCAGCAGCATCCTAGCGGGATACTACAATGAGCAGTTCTTC,CASSILAGYYNEQFF
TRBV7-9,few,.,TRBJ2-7,TGTGCCAGCAGCTTAGTGGGTCACGAGCAGTACTTC,CASSLVGHEQYF
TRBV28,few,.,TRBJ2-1,TGTGCCAGCAGTTTATTGGGTAGCTCCTACAATGAGCAGTTCTTC,CASSLLGSSYNEQFF
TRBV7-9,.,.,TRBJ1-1,TGTGCCAGCAGCCCGGCCGGGTGGACTGAAGCTTTCTTT,CASSPAGWTEAFF
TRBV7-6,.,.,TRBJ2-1,TGTGCCAGCAGCCCTCCCGCGGATCGCTCCTACAATGAGCAGTTCTTC,CASSPPADRSYNEQFF
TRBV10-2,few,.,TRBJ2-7,TGCGCCAGCAGTGACCCCTTGTCGGACGTTTCTACCTACGAGCAGTACTTC,CASSDPLSDVSTYEQYF
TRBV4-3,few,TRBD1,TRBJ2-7,TGCGCCAGCAGCCACGGGGACAGGGGCTACGAGCAGTACTTC,CASSHGDRGYEQYF
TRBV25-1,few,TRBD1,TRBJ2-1,TGTGCCAGCAGGGACAGGGACATCAGTGAGCAGTTCTTC,CASRDRDISEQFF
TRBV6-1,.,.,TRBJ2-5,TGTGCCACCACCGAGGGAGTCTCTCCTTTTGGAGAGACCCAGTACTTC,CATTEGVSPFGETQYF
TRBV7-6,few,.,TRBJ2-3,TGTGCCAGCAGCTTAGGGCCCCGGTCTTACACAGATACGCAGTATTTT,CASSLGPRSYTDTQYF
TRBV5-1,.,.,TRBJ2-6,TGCGCCAGCAGCATGGTGAGCTCTGGGGCCAACGTCCTGACTTTC,CASSMVSSGANVLTF
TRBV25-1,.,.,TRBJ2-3,TGTGCCAGCAGTGAACCCGGACCGAGCACAGATACGCAGTATTTT,CASSEPGPSTDTQYF
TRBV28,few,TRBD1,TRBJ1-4,TGTGCCAGCAGAGCTCGACAGGGGGCGGATGAAAAACTGTTTTTT,CASRARQGADEKLFF
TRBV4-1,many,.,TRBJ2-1,TGCGCCAGCCAGAGGGACAATGAGCAGTTCTTC,CASQRDNEQFF
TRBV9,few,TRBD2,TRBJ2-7,TGTGCCAGCAGCGTAGCTGGGGGGACTAATCTCTACGAGCAGTACTTC,CASSVAGGTNLYEQYF
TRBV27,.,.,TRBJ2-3,TGTGCCAGCACCCCTCTAGGGGGGGCAAGAGATACGCAGTATTTT,CASTPLGGARDTQYF
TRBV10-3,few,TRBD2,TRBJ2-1,TGTGCCATCAGTGTTGTAATAGCGGGGGGCAACTACAATGAGCAGTTCTTC,CAISVVIAGGNYNEQFF
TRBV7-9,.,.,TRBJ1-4,TGTGCCAGCAGCGTAACAGGGGAAAAACTGTTTTTT,CASSVTGEKLFF
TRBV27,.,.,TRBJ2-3,TGTGCCAGCAGTTTTTTGGGGGCCGCAGATACGCAGTATTTT,CASSFLGAADTQYF
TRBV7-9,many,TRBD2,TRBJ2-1,TGTGCCAGCAGCTTCCTCAGTGGGCCAGCGGGAGGTTTTGAGCAGTTCTTC,CASSFLSGPAGGFEQFF
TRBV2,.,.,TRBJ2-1,TGTGCCAGCAGAGGGGGGAGGGGGAACTACAATGAGCAGTTCTTC,CASRGGRGNYNEQFF
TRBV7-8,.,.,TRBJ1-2,TGTGCCAGCAGCTTCGCAGTTAACTATGGCTACACCTTC,CASSFAVNYGYTF
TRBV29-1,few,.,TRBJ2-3,TGCAGCGTTGCGGGGAGGGGGCAAACAGATACGCAGTATTTT,CSVAGRGQTDTQYF
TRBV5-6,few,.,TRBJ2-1,TGTGCCAGCAGCCCATGGGGCCCCAATGAGCAGTTCTTC,CASSPWGPNEQFF
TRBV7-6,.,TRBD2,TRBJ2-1,TGTGCCAGTCGGGAGGGCCGGGTGGATGAGCAGTTCTTC,CASREGRVDEQFF
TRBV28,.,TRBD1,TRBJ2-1,TGTGCCAGCAGCTGGACAGGGAAAGCAGAGCAGTTCTTC,CASSWTGKAEQFF
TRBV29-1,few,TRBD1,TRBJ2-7,TGCAGCGTCCTCGGACAGGGATTCCCCTACGAGCAGTACTTC,CSVLGQGFPYEQYF
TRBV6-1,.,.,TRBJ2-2,TGTGCCAGCAGTGAATTTCGGGGCAACACCGGGGAGCTGTTTTTT,CASSEFRGNTGELFF
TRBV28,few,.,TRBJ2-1,TGTGCCAGCAGTTTAAGGGAAGGGAATGAGCAGTTCTTC,CASSLREGNEQFF
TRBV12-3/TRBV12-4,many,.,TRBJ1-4,TGTGCCAGCAGGGCGGACCCAGTGGCAAAACTGTTTTTT,CASRADPVAKLFF
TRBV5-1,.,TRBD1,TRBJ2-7,TGCGCCAGCAGCTTCCGACAGGGCCCCTACGAGCAGTACTTC,CASSFRQGPYEQYF
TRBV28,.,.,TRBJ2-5,TGTGCCAGCAGTATAAGGGGCGGGACACAAGAGACCCAGTACTTC,CASSIRGGTQETQYF
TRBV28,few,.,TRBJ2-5,TGTGCCAGCAGTTTCCTCCTGATTGGCGGGGAACATCAAGAGACCCAGTACTTC,CASSFLLIGGEHQETQYF
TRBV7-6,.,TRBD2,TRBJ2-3,TGTGCCAGCAGCTCAGTAGCGGGAGGCGGCGATACGCAGTATTTT,CASSSVAGGGDTQYF
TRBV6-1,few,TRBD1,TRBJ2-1,TGTGCCAGCAGTAAACGGACAGGGATGATTGAGCAGTTCTTC,CASSKRTGMIEQFF